This T cell receptor (beta chain) was retrieved from a study of tumor and adjacent non-tumor tissue in lung cancer. RNA was extracted from bulk tissue without any cell sorting. Turning to this clonotype: One end of the junction varies from germline; a read error may be responsible.

A modified ARM-PCR protocol with three rounds of nested PCR amplified TCRbeta. Each CDR3 protein gets one entry after TCRdb re-called the multiplex PCR reads with MiXCR. The sample consists of 65,000 to 90,000 distinct CDR3 sequences, less than 75% of them appearing once. The CDR3 is 13 amino acids. The germline V gene encodes CDR1 SQVTM and CDR2 ANQGSEA. The origin of this receptor is a woman aged 70-85 years with non-small cell lung cancer. The sequenced sample consisted of lung tumor tissue. The gene calls are TRBV29-1 and TRBJ2-7; 11 bases line up with TRBD1. The CDR3 protein is CSVEGTGGYEQYF. The CDR3 DNA reads as TGTAGCGTTGAAGGGACAGGGGGCTACGAGCAGTACTTC.